This T cell receptor beta chain was obtained from a study of T cell changes during pregnancy in multiple sclerosis. The protocol was immunoSEQ multiplex PCR, while the TCRdb copy is restricted to in-frame clones and leaves out a portion. The sample includes 30,000 to 35,000 clones, 75% to 90% of them seen just once. The germline CDR1 and CDR2 sequences are MDHEN and SYDVKM. This CDR3 spans 16 amino acids. Trimming removed 4 bases at V and 0 bases at J, with 10 bases between. This chain joins TRBV28 and TRBJ2-6; D not certain. This receptor was identified in a female donor with multiple sclerosis, enrolled in a pregnancy study. This material consisted of CD8+ T cells from peripheral blood mononuclear cells, taken in the second trimester of pregnancy. The CDR3 DNA is TGTGCCAGCAGTTCTCCTCATAGCTCTGGGGCCAACGTCCTGACTTTC. Encoded protein: CASSSPHSSGANVLTF.